The clone carrying this T cell receptor (beta chain) has a single count. This sample is part of a study of blood T cell repertoires in COVID-19. Study information: The United States, Italy and Spain were the sources of the acute and convalescent COVID-19 samples. From T cells, B-cell-depleted T cells, or PBMCs came the material, which was cDNA or gDNA.

The germline V gene encodes CDR1 SNHLY and CDR2 FYNNEI. Trimming took 4 bases from V and 6 from J, leaving 19 bases between them. The CDR3 consists of 15 residues. Original handling: From reference gene primer amplification, estimates of nucleated cell counts were derived. Clones were sequenced by immunoSEQ multiplex PCR, and TCRdb holds only the in-frame ones, with some missing. From that table come the V and J calls and clone size; the DNA was used to work out D and trimming. The repertoire includes 380,000 or so clones, roughly 77% of them detected once, and around 1.1% sits in the top ten. This chain connects TRBV2 to TRBJ2-7, with D perhaps TRBD2 (6 bases). Material for sequencing was peripheral blood. This sequence originates from a human donor with acute or convalescent COVID-19. The donor label of this sample is uncertain. CDR3 sequence: CASSGLARAAGEQYF. The CDR3 DNA follows: TGTGCCAGCAGTGGTTTGGCCAGGGCAGCGGGCGAGCAGTACTTC.